This T cell receptor (beta chain) is drawn from a study of a mutant IDH1 vaccine in newly diagnosed glioma. Regarding time point: week 5, during vaccination. Topical imiquimod was applied with each vaccine dose, which held 300 ug of mutant IDH1 20-mer peptide. Libraries were prepared by immunoSEQ multiplex PCR; TCRdb keeps only in-frame clonotypes and omits some of them. The sample consists of 50,000 or so clones, roughly 78% of them appearing once. The CDR3 is 15 residues long. V was pared by 5 bases and J by 10 bases, with 11 bases of the junction left unmatched. Germline-derived CDR1 and CDR2 are MNHEY and SVGAGI. A remark on this clone: Its antigen is undetermined.

The rearrangement joins TRBV6-5 to TRBJ1-6; TRBD1 aligns across 7 bases. The sequencing here drew on PBMCs, taken from a glioma patient whose treatment included an IDH1 peptide vaccine. This receptor was obtained from a woman aged 40 to 55 with glioma. The CDR3 loop reads CASSRKTGTTSPLHF. DNA for the CDR3: TGTGCCAGCAGTCGCAAGACAGGGACCACCTCACCCCTCCACTTT.